This T cell receptor (beta chain) comes out of a study of T cell clonotyping in hematopoietic cell transplantation. About the study: Cytoreduction preceded collection of pretransplant recipient samples.

Germline assignment: CDR1 SGHDN and CDR2 FVKESK. CDR3 length: 14 residues. V was shortened by 1 base and J by 1 base, with 7 bases between the two germline ends. Time point: recipient sample about 28 days before transplant, after cytoreduction. As for this clone: Its antigen is as yet unknown.

TCRdb's copy holds only in-frame clones and misses some; the assay was immunoSEQ multiplex PCR. The table shows tens of thousands of clones, with 75% to 90% occurring only once. General study points: Recipient TCR diversity dropped after transplant; expanded clonotypes rose from day 30 to 180. Few recipient clonotypes overlapped donors; over 95% were de novo at given depth. Broader posttransplant TCR repertoire diversity was predicted by graft donor and pretransplant recipient Inverse Simpson Index values.

The chain joins TRBV14 to TRBJ1-1, with D unclear. The sequenced sample was peripheral blood mononuclear cells, obtained before stem cell transplant. The receptor was derived from a man aged 55 to 70 with acute myeloid leukemia. Some clones in this sample may be carry-over from other donors' samples. This CDR3 reads CASSQATGNTEAFF. For the CDR3, the DNA is TGTGCCAGCAGCCAAGCGACGGGGAACACTGAAGCTTTCTTT.